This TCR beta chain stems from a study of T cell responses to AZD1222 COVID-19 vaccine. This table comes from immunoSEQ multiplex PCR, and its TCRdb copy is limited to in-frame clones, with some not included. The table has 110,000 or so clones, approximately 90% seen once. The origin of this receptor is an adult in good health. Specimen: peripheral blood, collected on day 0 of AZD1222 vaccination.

Written as DNA, the CDR3 is TGTGCCAGCAGCTTGAGCTGGAATCAGCCCCAGCATTTT. Translating gives CASSLSWNQPQHF. The chain has TRBV7-2 and TRBJ1-5, with D unresolved. The CDR3 sequence is 13 residues long. In germline, CDR1 is SGHTA, CDR2 FQGNSA. Between the trimmed V and J ends, which lost 3 bases and 4 bases, there was a span of 7 bases.